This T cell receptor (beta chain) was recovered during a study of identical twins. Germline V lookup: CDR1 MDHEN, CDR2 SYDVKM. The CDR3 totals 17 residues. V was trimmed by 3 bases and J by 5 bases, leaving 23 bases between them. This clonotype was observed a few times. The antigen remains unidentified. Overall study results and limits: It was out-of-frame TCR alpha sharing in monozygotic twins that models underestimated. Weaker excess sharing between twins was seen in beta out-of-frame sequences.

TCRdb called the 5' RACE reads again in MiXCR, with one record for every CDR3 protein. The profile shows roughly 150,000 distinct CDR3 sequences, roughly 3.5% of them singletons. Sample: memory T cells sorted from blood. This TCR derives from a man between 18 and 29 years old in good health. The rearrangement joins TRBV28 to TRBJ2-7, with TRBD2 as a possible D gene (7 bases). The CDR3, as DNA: TGTGCCAGCAGTTTGACGCGATTTGGGGGGGGGCGAGACGAGCAGTACTTC. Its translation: CASSLTRFGGGRDEQYF.